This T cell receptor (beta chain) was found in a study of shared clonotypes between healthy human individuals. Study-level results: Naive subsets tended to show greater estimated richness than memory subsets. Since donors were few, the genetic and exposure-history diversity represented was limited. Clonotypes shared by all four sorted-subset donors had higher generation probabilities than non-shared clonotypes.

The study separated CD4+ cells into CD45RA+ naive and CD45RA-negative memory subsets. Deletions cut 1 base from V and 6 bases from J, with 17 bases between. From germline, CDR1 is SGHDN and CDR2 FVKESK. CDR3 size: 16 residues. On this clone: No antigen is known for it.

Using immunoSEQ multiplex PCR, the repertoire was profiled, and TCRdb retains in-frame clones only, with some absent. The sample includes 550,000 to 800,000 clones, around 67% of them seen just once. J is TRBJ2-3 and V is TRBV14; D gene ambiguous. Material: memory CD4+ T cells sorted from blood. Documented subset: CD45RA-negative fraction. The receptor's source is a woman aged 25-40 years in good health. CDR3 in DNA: TGTGCCAGCAGCCAAGTTCCAGGAAGAAAGCCGGATACGCAGTATTTT. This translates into CASSQVPGRKPDTQYF.